This note documents a single T cell receptor (beta chain) sequence. What it binds is unknown. The data are from a study of CD8+ T cells in alopecia areata. Noted treatment: oral pan-JAK inhibitor, 5-10 mg twice daily. Isolated RNA was reverse transcribed into cDNA used as the sequencing template. The assay was immunoSEQ multiplex PCR, and TCRdb's table has in-frame clones only and misses some. The table lists around 210,000 clones, around 65% of them singletons. Study conclusions and caveats: Scalp clonality decreased significantly with tofacitinib, and so did expanded CD8+ clones among the top 100.

The V and J ends lost 3 bases and 1 base, in that order; junction bases with no gene match: 3. Per germline, CDR1 MGHDK and CDR2 SYGVNS. The CDR3 spans 15 residues. The material was CD4+ T cells sorted from blood, obtained at week 4, from a patient treated with tofacitinib. The receptor's source is a human donor with alopecia areata. The V and J genes are TRBV25-1 and TRBJ2-5; 9 bases fit TRBD2. The CDR3 region is CASSDLAGVQETQYF. CDR3 bases: TGTGCCAGCAGTGACTTAGCGGGGGTCCAAGAGACCCAGTACTTC.